This T cell receptor beta chain was retrieved from a study of radiotherapy plus CTLA-4 blockade in lung cancer. Background on the study: Disease control reached less than 40%, with objective responses in roughly 17%. Study findings and constraints: With interferon-beta, early dynamics of blood T cell clones were reported to best predict response.

Clones were read by immunoSEQ multiplex PCR, and TCRdb kept only the in-frame ones, dropping some. Of fewer than 55,000 clones in the sample, 80% to 90% were seen once. Chemo-refractory metastatic non-small-cell lung cancer patients were treated with focal radiation plus CTLA-4 blockade with ipilimumab. A remark on this clone: Antigen unknown.

Deletions cut 1 base from V and 0 bases from J, with 15 bases between. CDR1 LGHNA and CDR2 YNFKEQ come from the germline V gene. The length of the CDR3 is 17 residues. The gene calls are TRBV4-2 and TRBJ1-1; D gene uncertain. This TCR was sampled from a human donor with non-small cell lung cancer whose response to radiotherapy plus ipilimumab could not be evaluated. The sample in question was peripheral blood, obtained from a patient treated with radiotherapy plus ipilimumab. CDR3 DNA: TGTGCCAGCAGCCAAGGTGCGGCAAGGCCGATGAACACTGAAGCTTTCTTT. Its protein is CASSQGAARPMNTEAFF.